These T cell receptor beta chains were read from a single sample in a study of OX40 agonist ivuxolimab in advanced cancers. Some clones are missing from TCRdb's copy, which holds only in-frame ones; the method was immunoSEQ multiplex PCR. The sample includes fewer than 75,000 clones, about nine tenths of them seen just once. This specimen was CD4+ or CD8+ T cells sorted from blood, taken in a trial of the OX40 agonist ivuxolimab. Every receptor here comes from an adult with an advanced solid tumor such as melanoma, head and neck, liver or kidney cancer. Each CDR3 is given with its conserved first and last residue. A D gene is named only where the DNA matches it firmly. Size is stated for part of the rows, as once, few or many counts, or as a class when the clone is expanded.

J,size,D,V,DNA,CDR3
TRBJ1-5,.,.,TRBV7-9,TGTGCCAGCAGCTTAGGCCGGGACACAAACTATCAGCCCCAGCATTTT,CASSLGRDTNYQPQHF
TRBJ2-7,.,TRBD1,TRBV5-4,TGTGCCAGCACCACCGTTCTGGGGACAGGGCACGACGAGCAGTACTTC,CASTTVLGTGHDEQYF
TRBJ1-1,.,.,TRBV28,TGTGCCAGCAGTGGGCTGAACACTGAAGCTTTCTTT,CASSGLNTEAFF
TRBJ2-1,.,.,TRBV6-1,TGTGCCAGCAGTGTGGGCGCGGAGCAGTTCTTC,CASSVGAEQFF
TRBJ1-2,.,.,TRBV5-6,TGTGCCAGCAGCTTGGCAGTGGGCGGCTACACCTTC,CASSLAVGGYTF
TRBJ1-1,few,.,TRBV6-5,TGTGCCAGCTCCGGGGCAGCTCAGAACACTGAAGCTTTCTTT,CASSGAAQNTEAFF
TRBJ1-2,.,TRBD1,TRBV10-2,TGCGCCAGCAACCCGGGACAGGGATTAAACTATGGCTACACCTTC,CASNPGQGLNYGYTF
TRBJ2-4,.,.,TRBV5-4,TGTGCCAGCAGCTTGGAGGCCTCCACCCGGTCCCAGTACTTC,CASSLEASTRSQYF
TRBJ1-1,.,.,TRBV6-6,TGTGCCAGCAGTTACCCACCGAACACTGAAGCTTTCTTT,CASSYPPNTEAFF
TRBJ1-2,once,TRBD1,TRBV29-1,TGCAGCACTCCCCAAGGACAGGGAGGAGGCTACACCTTC,CSTPQGQGGGYTF
TRBJ2-7,.,.,TRBV7-9,TGTGCCAGCAGCCCGGGAATCTCCTACGAGCAGTACTTC,CASSPGISYEQYF
TRBJ2-1,once,.,TRBV27,TGTGCCAGCAGTTTCAGTTTTGGAGGGCAGTCGCCCAATGAGCAGTTCTTC,CASSFSFGGQSPNEQFF
TRBJ2-5,.,TRBD2,TRBV5-1,TGCGCCAGCAGCTTTGGGCTAGCGGGGGGCCAAGAGACCCAGTACTTC,CASSFGLAGGQETQYF
TRBJ1-2,.,.,TRBV5-1,TGCGCCAGCAGCTTGGGGCGGGGAAACGAAGGCTACACCTTC,CASSLGRGNEGYTF
TRBJ1-4,.,.,TRBV7-9,TGTGCCAGCAGCCCTACCCGGGGTGAAAAACTGTTTTTT,CASSPTRGEKLFF
TRBJ2-3,.,.,TRBV5-1,TGCGCCAGCAGCTTGAGCCAGGAGACAGATACGCAGTATTTT,CASSLSQETDTQYF
TRBJ2-7,.,TRBD2,TRBV7-2,TGTGCCAGCAACCAACGCGGCGGGGGGCCATACGAGCAGTACTTC,CASNQRGGGPYEQYF
TRBJ2-2,.,TRBD1,TRBV19,TGTGCCAGTAGCGTGACAGGGCTGGCCGGGGAGCTGTTTTTT,CASSVTGLAGELFF
TRBJ1-1,.,TRBD1,TRBV5-1,TGCGCCAGCAGCTTTCGACAGGGCACTGAAGCTTTCTTT,CASSFRQGTEAFF
TRBJ2-5,once,.,TRBV7-6,TGTGCCAGCAGCTTAGGGGGGGGCTCGGAGACCCAGTACTTC,CASSLGGGSETQYF
TRBJ2-7,.,TRBD2,TRBV27,TGTGCCAGCAGTTTTACCGGGACTAGCGGCTACGAGCAGTACTTC,CASSFTGTSGYEQYF
TRBJ1-5,.,TRBD1,TRBV7-3,TGTGCCAGCAGCCCGGACAGGGGTCAGCCCCAGCATTTT,CASSPDRGQPQHF
TRBJ2-1,.,TRBD2,TRBV5-1,TGCGCCAGCAAGGGACTAGCGGGAGGGCCGAACAATGAGCAGTTCTTC,CASKGLAGGPNNEQFF
TRBJ1-2,.,.,TRBV6-4,TGTGCCAGCAGTGACTCGAGAGGCGGTGGCTACACCTTC,CASSDSRGGGYTF
TRBJ1-2,.,.,TRBV19,TGTGCCAGTAGTATAGCTGGGGCCTTGCTTTATGGCTACACCTTC,CASSIAGALLYGYTF
TRBJ2-1,.,.,TRBV7-6,TGTGCCAGCAGCTTACGGACAGCCAACAATGAGCAGTTCTTC,CASSLRTANNEQFF
TRBJ2-1,few,TRBD2,TRBV7-2,TGTGCCAGCAGCTTAGGGCCTAGCGGTAATGAGCAGTTCTTC,CASSLGPSGNEQFF
TRBJ2-7,.,.,TRBV11-3,TGTGCCAGCAGCCTAAACAGGGTGTCCCAATCGGACTTC,CASSLNRVSQSDF
TRBJ1-6,once,.,TRBV5-1,TGCGCCAGCACCCCCTCGCCAGGGGTTAATTCACCCCTCCACTTT,CASTPSPGVNSPLHF
TRBJ1-1,.,.,TRBV6-5,TGTGCCAGCAGTTACGGCAGCATGAACACTGAAGCTTTCTTT,CASSYGSMNTEAFF
TRBJ2-3,.,TRBD2,TRBV5-4,TGTGCCAGCAGCTTGGAACTAGCGGGAGCTCTAGATACGCAGTATTTT,CASSLELAGALDTQYF
TRBJ1-2,.,TRBD1,TRBV11-3,TGTGCCAGCAGCTTAGGTCTGGACAGGGGCTATGGCTACACCTTC,CASSLGLDRGYGYTF
TRBJ2-1,.,TRBD1,TRBV2,TGTGCCAGCATGTTTCAGGGGGCGGTTGAGCAGTTCTTC,CASMFQGAVEQFF
TRBJ2-5,.,TRBD1,TRBV5-1,TGCGCCAGCAGTAATATGGGACAGGGGGGCGAGACCCAGTACTTC,CASSNMGQGGETQYF
TRBJ1-2,.,.,TRBV7-6,TGTGCCAGCAGCCCAGCCGGTGGGGGCTATGGCTACACCTTC,CASSPAGGGYGYTF
TRBJ2-3,few,.,TRBV27,TGTGCCAGCAGCTTTAGGGTACGCACAGATACGCAGTATTTT,CASSFRVRTDTQYF
TRBJ2-1,.,.,TRBV14,TGTGCCAGCAGCCAAGGAGACCCCCTTAAAGAGCAGTTCTTC,CASSQGDPLKEQFF
TRBJ2-7,.,.,TRBV7-2,TGTGCCAGCAGCTTAGTGGGTGTGAGGGAGCAGTACTTC,CASSLVGVREQYF
TRBJ2-1,.,.,TRBV11-3,TGTGCCAGCAGCCCTCTAGCGACCTCCTACAATGAGCAGTTCTTC,CASSPLATSYNEQFF
TRBJ2-3,once,TRBD2,TRBV28,TGTGCCAGCAGTCTCGCGGGGGGAGGCACAGATACGCAGTATTTT,CASSLAGGGTDTQYF